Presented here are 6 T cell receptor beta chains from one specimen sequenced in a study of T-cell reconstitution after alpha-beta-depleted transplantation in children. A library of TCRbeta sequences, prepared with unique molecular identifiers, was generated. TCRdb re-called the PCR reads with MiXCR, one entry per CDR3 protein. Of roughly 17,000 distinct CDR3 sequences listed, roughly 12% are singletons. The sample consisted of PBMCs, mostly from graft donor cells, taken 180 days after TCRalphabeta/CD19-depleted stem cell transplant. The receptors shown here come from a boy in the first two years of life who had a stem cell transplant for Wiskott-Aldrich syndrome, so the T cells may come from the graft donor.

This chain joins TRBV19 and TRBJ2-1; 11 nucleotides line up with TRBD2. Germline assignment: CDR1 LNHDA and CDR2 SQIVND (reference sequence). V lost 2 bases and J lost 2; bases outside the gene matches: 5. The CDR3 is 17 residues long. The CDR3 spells CASSILAGGPPYNEQFF. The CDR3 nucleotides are TGTGCCAGTAGTATACTAGCGGGAGGCCCCCCCTACAATGAGCAGTTCTTC.

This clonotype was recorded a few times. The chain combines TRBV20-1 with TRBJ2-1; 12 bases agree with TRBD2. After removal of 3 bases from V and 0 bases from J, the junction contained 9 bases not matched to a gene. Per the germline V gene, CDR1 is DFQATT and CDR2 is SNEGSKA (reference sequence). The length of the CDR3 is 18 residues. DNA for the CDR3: TGCAGTGCTAGCGGGCTAGCGGGAGGGCGAGGCTCCTACAATGAGCAGTTCTTC. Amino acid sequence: CSASGLAGGRGSYNEQFF.

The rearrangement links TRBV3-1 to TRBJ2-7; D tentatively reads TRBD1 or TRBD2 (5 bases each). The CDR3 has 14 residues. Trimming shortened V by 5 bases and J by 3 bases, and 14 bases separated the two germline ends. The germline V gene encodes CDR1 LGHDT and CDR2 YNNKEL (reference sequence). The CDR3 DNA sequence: TGTGCCAGCAGCTCCCAGGGACCGAACTACGAGCAGTACTTC. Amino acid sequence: CASSSQGPNYEQYF.

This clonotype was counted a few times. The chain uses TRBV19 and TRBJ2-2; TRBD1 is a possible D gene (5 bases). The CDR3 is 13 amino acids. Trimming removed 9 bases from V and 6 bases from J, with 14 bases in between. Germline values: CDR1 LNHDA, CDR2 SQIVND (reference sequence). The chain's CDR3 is CASSPRVAGELFF. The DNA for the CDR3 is TGTGCCAGCAGCCCCAGGGTAGCCGGGGAGCTGTTTTTT.

In DNA form, the CDR3 reads TGTGCCAGCAGCCCCGCGGGACCTACCGGGGAGCTGTTTTTT. Amino acids: CASSPAGPTGELFF. The chain carries TRBV6-1 and TRBJ2-2, with D possibly matching TRBD2 (6 bases). This CDR3 has 14 amino acids. Per the germline V gene, CDR1 is MNHNS and CDR2 is SASEGT. Deletions cut 6 bases from V and 5 bases from J, with 13 bases between.

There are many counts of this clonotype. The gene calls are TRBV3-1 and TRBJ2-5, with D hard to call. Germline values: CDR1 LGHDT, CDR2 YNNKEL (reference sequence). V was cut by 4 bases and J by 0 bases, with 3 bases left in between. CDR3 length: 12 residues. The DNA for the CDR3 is TGTGCCAGCAGCCCTAACCAAGAGACCCAGTACTTC. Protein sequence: CASSPNQETQYF.